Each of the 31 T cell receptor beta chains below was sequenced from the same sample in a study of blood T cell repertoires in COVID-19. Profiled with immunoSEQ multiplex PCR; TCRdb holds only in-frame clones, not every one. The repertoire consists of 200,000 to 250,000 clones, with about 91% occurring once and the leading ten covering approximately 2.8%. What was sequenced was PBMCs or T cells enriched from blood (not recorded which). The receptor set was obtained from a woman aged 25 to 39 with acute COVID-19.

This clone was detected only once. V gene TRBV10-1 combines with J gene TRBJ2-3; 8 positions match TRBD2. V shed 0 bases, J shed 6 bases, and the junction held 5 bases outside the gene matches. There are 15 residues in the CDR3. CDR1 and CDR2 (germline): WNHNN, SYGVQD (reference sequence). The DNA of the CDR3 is TGCGCCAGCAGTGAGTCGAGCGGGGGCCGGGATACGCAGTATTTT. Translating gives CASSESSGGRDTQYF.

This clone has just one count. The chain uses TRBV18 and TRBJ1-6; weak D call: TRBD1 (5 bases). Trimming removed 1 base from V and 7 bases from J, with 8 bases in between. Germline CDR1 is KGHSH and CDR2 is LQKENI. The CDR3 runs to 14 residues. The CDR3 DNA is TGTGCCAGCTCACCACGGGCAGGGAATTCACCCCTCCACTTT. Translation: CASSPRAGNSPLHF. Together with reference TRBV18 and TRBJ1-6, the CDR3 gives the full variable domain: NAGVMQNPRHLVRRRGQEARLRCSPMKGHSHVYWYRQLPEEGLKFMVYLQKENIIDESGMPKERFSAEFPKEGPSILRIQQVVRGDSAAYFCASSPRAGNSPLHFGNGTRLTVT.

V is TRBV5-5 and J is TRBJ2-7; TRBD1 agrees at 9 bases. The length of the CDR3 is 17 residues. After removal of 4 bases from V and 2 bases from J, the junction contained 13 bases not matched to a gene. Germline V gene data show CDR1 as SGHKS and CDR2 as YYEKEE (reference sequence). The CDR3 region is CASSPYGGTGIAYEQYF. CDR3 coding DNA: TGTGCCAGCAGCCCTTACGGGGGGACAGGGATTGCCTACGAGCAGTACTTC.

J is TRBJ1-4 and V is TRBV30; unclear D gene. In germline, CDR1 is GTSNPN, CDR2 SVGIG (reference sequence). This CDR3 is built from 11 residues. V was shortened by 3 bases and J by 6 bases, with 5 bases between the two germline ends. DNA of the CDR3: TGTGCCTGGAGGGTAGATGAAAAACTGTTTTTT. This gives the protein CAWRVDEKLFF. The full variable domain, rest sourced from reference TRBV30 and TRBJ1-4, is SQTIHQWPATLVQPVGSPLSLECTVEGTSNPNLYWYRQAAGRGLQLLFYSVGIGQISSEVPQNLSASRPQDRQFILSSKKLLLSDSGFYLCAWRVDEKLFFGSGTQLSVL.

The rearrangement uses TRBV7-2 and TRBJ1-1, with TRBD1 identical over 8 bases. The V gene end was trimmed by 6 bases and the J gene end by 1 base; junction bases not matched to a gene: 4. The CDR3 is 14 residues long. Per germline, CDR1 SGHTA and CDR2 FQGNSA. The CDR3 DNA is TGTGCCAGCAGGGACAGGGAGGCGAACACTGAAGCTTTCTTT. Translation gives CASRDREANTEAFF.

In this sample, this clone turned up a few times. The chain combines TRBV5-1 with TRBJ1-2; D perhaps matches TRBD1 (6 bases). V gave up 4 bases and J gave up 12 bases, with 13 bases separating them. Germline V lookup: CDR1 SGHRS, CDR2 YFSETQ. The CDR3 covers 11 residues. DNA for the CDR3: TGCGCCAGCAGCGACAAACAGGGTGACACCTTC. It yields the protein CASSDKQGDTF.

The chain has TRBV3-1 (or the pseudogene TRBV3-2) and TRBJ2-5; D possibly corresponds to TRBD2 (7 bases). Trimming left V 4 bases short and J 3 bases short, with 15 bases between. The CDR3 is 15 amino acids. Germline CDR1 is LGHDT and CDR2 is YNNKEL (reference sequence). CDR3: CASSRGALAEETQYF. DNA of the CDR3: TGTGCCAGCAGCCGGGGGGCCCTAGCGGAAGAGACCCAGTACTTC.

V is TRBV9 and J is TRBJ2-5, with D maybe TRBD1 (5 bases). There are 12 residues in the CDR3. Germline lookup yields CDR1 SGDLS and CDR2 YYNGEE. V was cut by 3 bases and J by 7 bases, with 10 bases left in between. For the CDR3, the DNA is TGTGCCAGCAGCGCAGGGCGCGGGACCCAGTACTTC. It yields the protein CASSAGRGTQYF.

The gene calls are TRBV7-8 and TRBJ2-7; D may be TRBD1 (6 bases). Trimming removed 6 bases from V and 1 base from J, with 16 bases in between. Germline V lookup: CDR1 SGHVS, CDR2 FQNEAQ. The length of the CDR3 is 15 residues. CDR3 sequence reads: CASSLLGAPSYEQYF. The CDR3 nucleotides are TGTGCCAGCAGTCTGCTGGGGGCCCCTTCCTACGAGCAGTACTTC.

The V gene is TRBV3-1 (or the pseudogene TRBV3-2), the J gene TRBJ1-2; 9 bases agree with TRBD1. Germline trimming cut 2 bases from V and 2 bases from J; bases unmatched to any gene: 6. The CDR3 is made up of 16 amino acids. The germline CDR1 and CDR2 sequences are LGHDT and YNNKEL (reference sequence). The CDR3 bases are TGTGCCAGCAGCCAAACAGGGGGCCGTAACAACTATGGCTACACCTTC. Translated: CASSQTGGRNNYGYTF.

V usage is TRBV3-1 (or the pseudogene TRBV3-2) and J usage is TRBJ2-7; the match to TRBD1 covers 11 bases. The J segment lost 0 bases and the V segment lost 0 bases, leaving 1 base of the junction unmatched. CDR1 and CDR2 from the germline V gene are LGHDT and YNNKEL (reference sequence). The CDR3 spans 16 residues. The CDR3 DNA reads TGTGCCAGCAGCCAAGAGGGACAGGGGGTCTCCTACGAGCAGTACTTC. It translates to CASSQEGQGVSYEQYF.

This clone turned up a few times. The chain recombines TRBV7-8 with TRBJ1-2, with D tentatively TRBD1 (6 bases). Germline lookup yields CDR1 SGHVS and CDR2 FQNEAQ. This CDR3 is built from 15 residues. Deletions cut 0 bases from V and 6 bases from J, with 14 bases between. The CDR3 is CASSLAITGMDGYTF. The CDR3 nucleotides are TGTGCCAGCAGCTTAGCAATTACAGGGATGGATGGCTACACCTTC.

The CDR3 DNA reads as TGTGCCATCAGTCCCCTCGGGAGGGACAGGGTTACGAACACTGAAGCTTTCTTT. This codes for CAISPLGRDRVTNTEAFF. The V gene is TRBV10-3, the J gene TRBJ1-1; 9 bases agree with TRBD1. CDR1 ENHRY and CDR2 SYGVKD come from the germline V gene. The ends lost 5 bases at V and 1 base at J; junction bases unmatched: 14. The CDR3 length is 18 residues.

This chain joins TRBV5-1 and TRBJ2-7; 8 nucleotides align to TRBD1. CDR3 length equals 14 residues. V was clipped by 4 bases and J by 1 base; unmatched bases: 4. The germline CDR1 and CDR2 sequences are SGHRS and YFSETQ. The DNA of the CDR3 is TGCGCCAGCAGCACGGGACAGGTATCCTACGAGCAGTACTTC. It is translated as CASSTGQVSYEQYF.

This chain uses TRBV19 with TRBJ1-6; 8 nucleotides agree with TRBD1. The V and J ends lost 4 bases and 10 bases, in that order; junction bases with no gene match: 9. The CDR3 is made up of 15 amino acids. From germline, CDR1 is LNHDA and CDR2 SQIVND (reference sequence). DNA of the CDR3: TGTGCCAGTAGTAGCGCGGGGGACAGGAAATCACCCCTCCACTTT. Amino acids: CASSSAGDRKSPLHF.

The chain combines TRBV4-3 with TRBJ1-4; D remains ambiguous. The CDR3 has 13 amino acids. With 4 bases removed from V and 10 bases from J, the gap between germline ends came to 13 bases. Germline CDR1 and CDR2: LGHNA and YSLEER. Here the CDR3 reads CASSPQARGKLFF. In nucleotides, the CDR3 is TGCGCCAGCAGCCCTCAAGCCCGGGGAAAACTGTTTTTT.

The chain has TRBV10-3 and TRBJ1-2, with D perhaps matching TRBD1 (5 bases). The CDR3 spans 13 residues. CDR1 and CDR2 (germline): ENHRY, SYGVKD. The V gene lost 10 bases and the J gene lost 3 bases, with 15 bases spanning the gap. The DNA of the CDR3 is TGTGCCACCTTAGGGGATTTCGACTATGGCTACACCTTC. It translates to CATLGDFDYGYTF.

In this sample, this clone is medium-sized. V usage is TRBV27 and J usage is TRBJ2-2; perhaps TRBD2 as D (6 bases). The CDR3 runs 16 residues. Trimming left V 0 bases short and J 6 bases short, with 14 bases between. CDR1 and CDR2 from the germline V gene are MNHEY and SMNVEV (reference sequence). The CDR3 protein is CASSLSPGVFSGELFF. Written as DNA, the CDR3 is TGTGCCAGCAGTTTATCTCCGGGAGTATTCTCCGGGGAGCTGTTTTTT.

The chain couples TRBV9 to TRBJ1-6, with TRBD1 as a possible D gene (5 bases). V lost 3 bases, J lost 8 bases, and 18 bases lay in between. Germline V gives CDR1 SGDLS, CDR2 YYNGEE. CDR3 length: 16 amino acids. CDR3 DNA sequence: TGTGCCAGCAGCGGACAGACACATGGATCCTATTCACCCCTCCACTTT. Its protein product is CASSGQTHGSYSPLHF.

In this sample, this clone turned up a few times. The CDR3 nucleotides read TGTGCCAGCCGGGACACCCAGAACACTGAAGCTTTCTTT. Translation: CASRDTQNTEAFF. J is TRBJ1-1 and V is TRBV19; D possibly corresponds to TRBD1 (6 bases). Germline CDR1 and CDR2: LNHDA and SQIVND (reference sequence). The CDR3 spans 13 residues. V gave up 9 bases and J gave up 1 base, with 12 bases separating them.

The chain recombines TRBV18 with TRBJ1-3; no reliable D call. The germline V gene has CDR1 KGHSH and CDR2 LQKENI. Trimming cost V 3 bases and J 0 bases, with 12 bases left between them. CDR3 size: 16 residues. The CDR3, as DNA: TGTGCCAGCTCACCGGTCCTTCCAGACTCTGGAAACACCATATATTTT. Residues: CASSPVLPDSGNTIYF.

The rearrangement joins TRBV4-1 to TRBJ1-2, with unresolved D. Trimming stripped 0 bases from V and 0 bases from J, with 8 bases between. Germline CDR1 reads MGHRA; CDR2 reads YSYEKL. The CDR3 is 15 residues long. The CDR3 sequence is CASSQERTANYGYTF. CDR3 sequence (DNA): TGCGCCAGCAGCCAAGAACGCACTGCTAACTATGGCTACACCTTC.

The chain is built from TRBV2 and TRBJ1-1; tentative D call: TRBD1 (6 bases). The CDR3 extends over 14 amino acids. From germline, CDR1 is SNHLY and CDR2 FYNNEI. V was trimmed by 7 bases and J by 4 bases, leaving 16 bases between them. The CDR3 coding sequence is TGTGCCAGCACTCTACAGGGAGGGACCACTGAAGCTTTCTTT. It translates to CASTLQGGTTEAFF.

DNA for the CDR3: TGTGCCAGCAGCCCGGGACAGGGTGATTCACCCCTCCACTTT. This encodes CASSPGQGDSPLHF. The gene calls are TRBV7-2 and TRBJ1-6; TRBD1 agrees at 9 bases. The CDR3 runs to 14 residues. Germline CDR1 SGHTA, CDR2 FQGNSA. V shed 5 bases, J shed 8 bases, and the junction held 4 bases outside the gene matches.

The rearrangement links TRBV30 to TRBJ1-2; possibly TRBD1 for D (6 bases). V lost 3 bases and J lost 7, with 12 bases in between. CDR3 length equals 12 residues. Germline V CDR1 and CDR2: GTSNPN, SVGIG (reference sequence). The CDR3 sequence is CAWSRQAGGYTF. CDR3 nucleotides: TGTGCCTGGAGCCGACAGGCGGGTGGCTACACCTTC.

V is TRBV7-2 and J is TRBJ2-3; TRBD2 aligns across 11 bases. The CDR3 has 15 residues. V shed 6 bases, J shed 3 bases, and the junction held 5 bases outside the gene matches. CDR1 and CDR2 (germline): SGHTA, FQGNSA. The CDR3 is CASSPLAGGTDTQYF. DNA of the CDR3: TGTGCCAGCAGTCCCCTAGCGGGGGGTACAGATACGCAGTATTTT.

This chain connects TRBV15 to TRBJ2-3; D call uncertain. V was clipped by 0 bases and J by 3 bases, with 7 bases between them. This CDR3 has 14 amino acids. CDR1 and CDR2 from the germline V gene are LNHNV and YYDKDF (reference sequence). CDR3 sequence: CATSRDGKTDTQYF. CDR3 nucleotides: TGTGCCACCAGCAGAGATGGCAAAACAGATACGCAGTATTTT.

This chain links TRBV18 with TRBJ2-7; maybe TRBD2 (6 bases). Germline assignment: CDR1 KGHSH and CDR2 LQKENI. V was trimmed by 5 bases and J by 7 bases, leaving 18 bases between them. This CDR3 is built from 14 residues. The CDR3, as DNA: TGTGCCAGCTCAAGTTCGGGGGACGGGAGTGAGCAGTACTTC. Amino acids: CASSSSGDGSEQYF.

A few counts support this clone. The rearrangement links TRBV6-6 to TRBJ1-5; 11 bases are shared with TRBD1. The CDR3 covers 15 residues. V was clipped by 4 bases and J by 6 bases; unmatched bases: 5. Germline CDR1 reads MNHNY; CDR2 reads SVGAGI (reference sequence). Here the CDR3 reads CASSFGQGAGQPQHF. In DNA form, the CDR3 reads TGTGCCAGCAGTTTTGGACAGGGGGCAGGTCAGCCCCAGCATTTT.

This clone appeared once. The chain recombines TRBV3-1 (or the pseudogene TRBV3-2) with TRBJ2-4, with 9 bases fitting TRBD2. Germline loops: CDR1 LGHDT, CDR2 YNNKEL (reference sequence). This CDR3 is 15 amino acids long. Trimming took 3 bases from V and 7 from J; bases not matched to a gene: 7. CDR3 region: CASSQLAGEENIQYF. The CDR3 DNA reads TGTGCCAGCAGCCAGTTAGCGGGGGAGGAGAACATTCAGTACTTC.

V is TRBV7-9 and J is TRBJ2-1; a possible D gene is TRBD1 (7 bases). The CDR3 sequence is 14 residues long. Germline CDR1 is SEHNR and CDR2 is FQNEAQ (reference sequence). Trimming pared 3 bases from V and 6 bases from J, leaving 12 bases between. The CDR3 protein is CASSFWQGGNEQFF. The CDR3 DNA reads TGTGCCAGCAGCTTCTGGCAGGGGGGCAATGAGCAGTTCTTC. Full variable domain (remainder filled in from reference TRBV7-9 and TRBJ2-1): DTGVSQNPRHKITKRGQNVTFRCDPISEHNRLYWYRQTLGQGPEFLTYFQNEAQLEKSRLLSDRFSAERPKGSFSTLEIQRTEQGDSAMYLCASSFWQGGNEQFFGPGTRLTVL.